The 30 T cell receptor beta chains below come from one sample, sequenced in a study of T cells in Graves' hyperthyroidism and ophthalmopathy. RNA transcripts served as the template for amplifying TCR beta CDR3 regions. Initially, a first-round RT-PCR of the TCR CDR3 employed the HTBI primer set. TCRdb reprocessed the multiplex PCR reads via MiXCR and lists one record per CDR3 protein. This sample has 500,000 to 600,000 distinct CDR3 sequences, with 35% to 55% found just once. Sequenced input: peripheral blood or thyroid tissue (not recorded which). Receptors were obtained from an adult woman with Graves' disease, either hyperthyroidism or ophthalmopathy (not recorded which).

V gene TRBV19 combines with J gene TRBJ2-6; no reliable D call. The ends were cut back, 1 base at V and 2 bases at J, with 6 bases in the middle. The CDR3 totals 15 residues. Germline lookup yields CDR1 LNHDA and CDR2 SQIVND (reference sequence). This chain's CDR3 is CASSIVIAGANVLTF. The CDR3 DNA follows: TGTGCCAGTAGTATAGTGATCGCTGGGGCCAACGTCCTGACTTTC.

This chain uses TRBV7-2 with TRBJ2-7, with 7 bases lining up with TRBD1. The CDR3 is 12 amino acids. Germline CDR1 SGHTA, CDR2 FQGNSA. Unmatched junction bases numbered 11, after V lost 6 bases and J lost 12 bases. CDR3: CASRPHTGERYF. The CDR3 DNA reads TGTGCCAGCAGGCCACACACAGGGGAACGGTACTTC.

The table lists this clonotype with many counts. This chain uses TRBV12-3 or TRBV12-4 with TRBJ2-7; D call uncertain. The V gene lost 3 bases and the J gene lost 6 bases, with 12 bases spanning the gap. The CDR3 sequence is 13 residues long. For the CDR3, the DNA is TGTGCCAGCAGTTTCTACCGGCCATCCGAGCAGTACTTC. Its translation is CASSFYRPSEQYF.

This clonotype was found many times. This chain links TRBV12-3 or TRBV12-4 with TRBJ1-5; unclear D gene. This CDR3 has 12 amino acids. Trimming shortened V by 5 bases and J by 4 bases, and 6 bases separated the two germline ends. The CDR3 nucleotides are TGTGCCAGCAGTCCAGGAAATCAGCCCCAGCATTTT. Its translation: CASSPGNQPQHF.

The table lists this clonotype with many counts. The V gene is TRBV14, the J gene TRBJ2-5, with D perhaps matching TRBD1 (5 bases). The CDR3 is 14 residues long. The germline gives CDR1 SGHDN, CDR2 FVKESK. Trimming pared 3 bases from V and 1 base from J, leaving 9 bases between. The CDR3 spells CASSHYRTQETQYF. The CDR3 DNA reads as TGTGCCAGCAGCCACTACAGGACCCAAGAGACCCAGTACTTC. Using reference TRBV14 and TRBJ2-5 for the parts outside the CDR3, the full variable domain is EAGVTQFPSHSVIEKGQTVTLRCDPISGHDNLYWYRRVMGKEIKFLLHFVKESKQDESGMPNNRFLAERTGGTYSTLKVQPAELEDSGVYFCASSHYRTQETQYFGPGTRLLVL.

The V gene is TRBV7-2, the J gene TRBJ1-6; D is uncertain. The V end lost 2 bases, the J end lost 8 bases, and 7 bases lay between the germline ends. CDR3 length: 13 residues. CDR1 and CDR2 from the germline V gene are SGHTA and FQGNSA. Here the CDR3 DNA reads TGTGCCAGCAGCTTAATCGCGGATTCACCCCTCCACTTT. This gives the protein CASSLIADSPLHF.

As regards this clonotype: A read error may produce the germline difference seen at one junction end. The chain carries TRBV5-1 and TRBJ1-3; TRBD1 matches at 8 bases. This CDR3 spans 15 amino acids. Germline V gene data show CDR1 as SGHRS and CDR2 as YFSETQ. The CDR3: CVSSISTGDGNTIYF. In nucleotides, the CDR3 is TGCGTCAGCAGCATCTCGACAGGGGACGGAAACACCATATATTTT.

The V call is TRBV7-9, the J call TRBJ1-5; 9 nucleotides agree with TRBD1. V dropped 5 bases and J dropped 5; count of bases not matched to a gene: 7. The CDR3 is 15 amino acids. The germline V gene has CDR1 SEHNR and CDR2 FQNEAQ (reference sequence). For the CDR3, the DNA is TGTGCCAGCAGCCCCGGGACAGGGAATTATCAGCCCCAGCATTTT. It specifies CASSPGTGNYQPQHF.

This clonotype appeared many times. The V and J genes are TRBV11-2 and TRBJ2-5; a weak D match, TRBD1 (5 bases). The germline V gene encodes CDR1 SGHAT and CDR2 FQNNGV. Trimming removed 11 bases from V and 4 bases from J, with 11 bases in between. The CDR3 is 11 residues long. The CDR3 bases are TGTGCCGTAGCCCAGGGAGAGACCCAGTACTTC. Its protein is CAVAQGETQYF.

The chain carries TRBV20-1 and TRBJ2-7; 8 bases are a match to TRBD2. The CDR3 length is 14 residues. The germline gives CDR1 DFQATT, CDR2 SNEGSKA (reference sequence). Trimming cost V 4 bases and J 3 bases; bases outside gene matches: 8. CDR3 region: CSAMSGSSIYEQYF. The CDR3 DNA sequence: TGCAGTGCTATGAGCGGGAGTTCGATCTACGAGCAGTACTTC.

With respect to this clonotype: This sequence may be a read error, since a much larger clone differs from it by one base. Written as DNA, the CDR3 is TGCAGTGCTAGACCCCGAACGCGCTCGGAGCAGTACTTC. The encoded protein is CSARPRTRSEQYF. The V call is TRBV20-1, the J call TRBJ2-7; D is ambiguous. The length of the CDR3 is 13 residues. Trimming took off 2 bases at V and 7 bases at J, with 15 bases between the two ends. Germline CDR1 and CDR2: DFQATT and SNEGSKA (reference sequence).

This clonotype was recorded a few times. The chain combines TRBV12-3 or TRBV12-4 with TRBJ2-5; a possible D gene is TRBD1 (5 bases). The CDR3 loop spans 13 amino acids. With 1 base removed from V and 5 bases from J, the gap between germline ends came to 8 bases. The CDR3 loop is CASSLVGVETQYF. The CDR3 DNA follows: TGTGCCAGCAGTTTAGTAGGGGTGGAGACCCAGTACTTC.

At least ten counts were recorded for this clonotype. The chain links TRBV5-1 to TRBJ2-7, with D perhaps assigned TRBD1 or TRBD2 (5 bases each). CDR1 SGHRS and CDR2 YFSETQ come from the germline V gene. The CDR3 loop spans 14 amino acids. Trimming removed 5 bases at V and 6 bases at J, with 18 bases between. The CDR3 spells CASRPPSGRGEQYF. For the CDR3, the DNA is TGCGCCAGCAGGCCGCCCTCGGGGCGAGGCGAGCAGTACTTC. The entire variable domain, with the rest obtained from reference TRBV5-1 and TRBJ2-7, is as follows: KAGVTQTPRYLIKTRGQQVTLSCSPISGHRSVSWYQQTPGQGLQFLFEYFSETQRNKGNFPGRFSGRQFSNSRSEMNVSTLELGDSALYLCASRPPSGRGEQYFGPGTRLTVT.

The rearrangement joins TRBV7-2 to TRBJ2-5; 7 positions agree with TRBD1. Unmatched junction bases numbered 2, after V lost 2 bases and J lost 11 bases. The CDR3 extends over 11 amino acids. The germline gives CDR1 SGHTA, CDR2 FQGNSA. The CDR3 loop is CASSLRQGQYF. The CDR3 DNA reads as TGTGCCAGCAGCTTACGACAGGGTCAGTACTTC.

The chain joins TRBV7-9 to TRBJ2-5; D gene uncertain. The CDR3 has 10 residues. V dropped 1 base and J dropped 13 bases, with 7 bases sitting between them. Germline CDR1 SEHNR, CDR2 FQNEAQ (reference sequence). The CDR3 reads CASSLVGRYF. In nucleotides, the CDR3 is TGTGCCAGCAGCTTAGTTGGACGGTACTTC.

On this clonotype: The CDR3 does not close with the conserved phenylalanine or tryptophan, likely indicating a read error. No DNA is shown, since the ends of the CDR3 on it are uncertain; the CDR3 is the one TCRdb lists. CDR3 in amino acids: CASSRRGARVPTWSI. The chain uses TRBV11-2 and TRBJ1-1; TRBD1 was called by the table and not checked on the DNA. Including both end residues, the CDR3 is 15 amino acids long. The germline V gene has CDR1 SGHAT and CDR2 FQNNGV.

This clonotype was seen repeatedly, ten times or more. The rearrangement uses TRBV29-1 and TRBJ1-2; D not resolved. The germline V gene encodes CDR1 SQVTM and CDR2 ANQGSEA. V lost 3 bases, J lost 6 bases, and 8 bases lay in between. CDR3 length: 11 amino acids. This CDR3 is CSVETHDGYTF. CDR3 bases: TGCAGCGTTGAGACCCACGATGGCTACACCTTC.

The DNA of the CDR3 is TGTGCCAGCAGCCCCTCCGGGACAGGGGGCCATCAGCCCCAGCATTTT. Translation: CASSPSGTGGHQPQHF. This sequence joins TRBV7-9 and TRBJ1-5, with TRBD1 matching over 12 bases. The CDR3 runs to 16 residues. Germline lookup yields CDR1 SEHNR and CDR2 FQNEAQ (reference sequence). The V and J ends lost 5 bases and 5 bases, in that order; junction bases with no gene match: 7.

This chain connects TRBV10-3 to TRBJ2-6; no clear D. CDR3 length equals 17 residues. Trimming removed 3 bases from V and 0 bases from J, with 12 bases in between. Germline V gene sequence: CDR1 ENHRY, CDR2 SYGVKD. The DNA of the CDR3 is TGTGCCATCAGTGACCCGGCAGAAACCTCTGGGGCCAACGTCCTGACTTTC. The encoded protein is CAISDPAETSGANVLTF.

The chain is built from TRBV25-1 and TRBJ2-2; a possible D gene is TRBD1 (5 bases). Trimming pared 3 bases from V and 2 bases from J, leaving 10 bases between. The CDR3 contains 15 residues. In germline, CDR1 is MGHDK, CDR2 SYGVNS. The chain's CDR3 is CASSDSQGNTGELFF. DNA of the CDR3: TGTGCCAGCAGTGATTCCCAGGGAAACACCGGGGAGCTGTTTTTT.

This clonotype showed up many times. V is TRBV7-2 and J is TRBJ2-7; D not certain. CDR1 SGHTA and CDR2 FQGNSA come from the germline V gene. This CDR3 contains 13 residues. The V gene lost 1 base and the J gene lost 0 bases, with 4 bases spanning the gap. The CDR3 nucleotides are TGTGCCAGCAGCTTAGGCCGCTCCTACGAGCAGTACTTC. Protein sequence: CASSLGRSYEQYF.

This clonotype occurred a few times. This sequence joins TRBV10-3 and TRBJ1-2; 7 bases align to TRBD1. This CDR3 is built from 15 residues. Per germline, CDR1 ENHRY and CDR2 SYGVKD. The J segment lost 5 bases and the V segment lost 4 bases, leaving 10 bases of the junction unmatched. CDR3 region: CAISARSTGEYGYTF. The CDR3 DNA follows: TGTGCCATCAGTGCTAGATCTACAGGGGAATATGGCTACACCTTC.

This clonotype was found many times. The V gene is TRBV12-3 or TRBV12-4, the J gene TRBJ2-2; unclear D gene. V was cut by 3 bases and J by 7 bases, with 6 bases left in between. This CDR3 is built from 12 residues. The CDR3 DNA reads TGTGCCAGCAGTTTTGGTAACGGGGAGCTGTTTTTT. As protein: CASSFGNGELFF.

This chain uses TRBV7-3 with TRBJ2-7, with 7 bases identical to TRBD1. CDR3 size: 13 residues. Germline CDR1 SGHTA, CDR2 FQGTGA. J gave up 9 bases and V 5 bases, and 10 bases lay outside the gene matches. CDR3 region: CASSPDPTGRQYF. DNA of the CDR3: TGTGCCAGCAGCCCCGATCCGACAGGGCGGCAGTACTTC.

This clonotype was recorded many times. This rearrangement joins TRBV11-2 to TRBJ2-7, with 8 bases fitting TRBD2. V lost 3 bases and J lost 4; bases outside the gene matches: 5. CDR1 SGHAT and CDR2 FQNNGV come from the germline V gene. This CDR3 has 14 amino acids. CDR3 loop: CASSLGLGDYEQYF. In DNA form, the CDR3 reads TGTGCCAGCAGCTTGGGACTAGGGGATTACGAGCAGTACTTC.

The V and J genes are TRBV10-3 and TRBJ2-5; no clear D. Trimming shortened V by 2 bases and J by 3 bases, and 4 bases separated the two germline ends. The CDR3 runs 12 residues. Per germline, CDR1 ENHRY and CDR2 SYGVKD. For the CDR3, the DNA is TGTGCCATCAGTGAGAGTGAAGAGACCCAGTACTTC. Translation gives CAISESEETQYF.

Details on this clonotype: This CDR3 fails to terminate in the conserved phenylalanine or tryptophan, so it likely reflects a read error. Because the CDR3's place on the DNA is in doubt, the DNA is left out and the CDR3 is given as listed by TCRdb. The CDR3 sequence: CSARKREI. This chain connects TRBV20-1 to TRBJ2-5; the table names TRBD2, a call not compared with the DNA. Germline V gives CDR1 DFQATT, CDR2 SNEGSKA (reference sequence). A total of 8 residues make up the CDR3, ends included.

CDR3 region: CASSLDSGSGYVLTF. CDR3 coding DNA: TGCGCCAGCAGCTTGGATAGCGGGAGCGGCTACGTCCTGACTTTC. The gene calls are TRBV5-1 and TRBJ2-6; 9 positions match TRBD2. The ends lost 0 bases at V and 11 bases at J; junction bases unmatched: 6. This CDR3 comprises 15 residues. The germline gives CDR1 SGHRS, CDR2 YFSETQ.

This clonotype was seen only a few times. This chain connects TRBV28 to TRBJ1-3; the D gene is possibly TRBD1 (5 bases). The CDR3 spans 14 residues. In germline, CDR1 is MDHEN, CDR2 SYDVKM. Trimming took off 9 bases at V and 3 bases at J, with 15 bases between the two ends. This CDR3 is CASQIGDGGNTIYF. CDR3 in DNA: TGTGCCAGTCAAATAGGGGACGGTGGAAACACCATATATTTT.

This chain links TRBV7-2 with TRBJ2-7; 8 bases fit TRBD1. After removal of 2 bases from V and 2 bases from J, the junction contained 5 bases not matched to a gene. The CDR3 consists of 15 residues. Germline V gene lookup returns CDR1 SGHTA and CDR2 FQGNSA. The DNA for the CDR3 is TGTGCCAGCAGCTTACGGTCGGGACAGGCCTACGAGCAGTACTTC. The encoded protein is CASSLRSGQAYEQYF.